There are many counts of the clone carrying this T cell receptor (beta chain). What it recognizes is unknown. One junction end disagrees with the germline gene, perhaps due to a read error. This sample is part of a study of T cells in Graves' hyperthyroidism and ophthalmopathy. Amplified TCR beta CDR3 regions derived from RNA transcripts. RT-PCR in the first round (using the HTBI primer set) targeted the TCR CDR3. MiXCR, run by TCRdb on the multiplex PCR reads, gives a single entry per CDR3 protein. This sample yields more than 300,000 distinct CDR3 sequences, of which approximately 14% are seen a single time; 9.5% to 11% belongs to the top ten. The CDR3 length is 14 residues. Germline V gives CDR1 LNHNV, CDR2 YYDKDF (reference sequence). Study findings and constraints: Most expanded thyroid clonotypes above 0.001 recurred in blood.

Diagnosing involved the use of clinical symptoms, serum thyroxine and TRAb, thyroid ultrasound and orbital computed tomography. Fresh peripheral blood, under 13 ml, yielded the PBMCs. The specimen sequenced was blood. The TCR originated in a woman aged 60 to 75 with Graves' hyperthyroidism. The chain carries TRBV15 and TRBJ1-4; 9 bases are shared with TRBD1. CDR3 DNA sequence: TGTGCCACCAGCGGCCGCCGGACAGGGGAAAGACTGTTTTTT. It codes for CATSGRRTGERLFF.